This passage covers 11 T cell receptor beta chains from one sample sequenced in a study of cytomegalovirus exposure and HLA in healthy donors. In the PCR, 60 Vbeta and 13 Jbeta primers were used. The data were produced by immunoSEQ multiplex PCR, yet TCRdb's version contains in-frame clones alone and is incomplete. This sample carries 110,000 or so clones, 74% of them seen once, and the ten largest clones take around 3.9%. The sequenced material came from PBMCs. Source of these receptors: a woman aged 40-49 years in good health and CMV-seropositive.

This clone turned up a few times. The J gene is TRBJ1-2, the V gene TRBV18, with TRBD1 matching over 9 bases. Germline values: CDR1 KGHSH, CDR2 LQKENI. J gave up 8 bases and V 4 bases, and 5 bases lay outside the gene matches. The CDR3 contains 13 residues. The CDR3 loop reads CASSRQDRGGYTF. Here the CDR3 DNA reads TGTGCCAGCTCACGGCAGGACAGGGGAGGCTACACCTTC.

The V and J genes are TRBV30 and TRBJ2-1, with TRBD2 identical over 9 bases. The V gene's germline CDR1 is GTSNPN and CDR2 SVGIG (reference sequence). The CDR3 length is 16 residues. J gave up 4 bases and V 1 base, and 8 bases lay outside the gene matches. The CDR3 sequence is CAWSGKAGGLYNEQFF. The CDR3 DNA sequence: TGTGCCTGGAGTGGAAAAGCGGGGGGACTTTACAATGAGCAGTTCTTC.

DNA for the CDR3: TGTGCCAGCAGCGGGGACAGGACTAACTATGGCTACACCTTC. This codes for CASSGDRTNYGYTF. The chain combines TRBV2 with TRBJ1-2; 8 positions match TRBD1. The length of the CDR3 is 14 residues. CDR1 and CDR2 (germline): SNHLY, FYNNEI. The J segment lost 0 bases and the V segment lost 6 bases, leaving 3 bases of the junction unmatched.

The chain combines TRBV7-2 with TRBJ1-2, with a tentative D call TRBD1 (6 bases). Germline loops: CDR1 SGHTA, CDR2 FQGNSA. CDR3 length equals 17 residues. V was shortened by 1 base and J by 5 bases, with 20 bases between the two germline ends. The CDR3 sequence is CASSLGGTKNRDYGYTF. CDR3 coding DNA: TGTGCCAGCAGCTTAGGTGGGACAAAAAATCGCGATTATGGCTACACCTTC.

The chain links TRBV7-2 to TRBJ2-5; weak D call: TRBD2 (6 bases). The CDR3 is 11 residues long. Germline CDR1 and CDR2: SGHTA and FQGNSA. Trimming cost V 5 bases and J 9 bases, with 10 bases left between them. CDR3 in DNA: TGTGCCAGCAGCCCCGGCGGGGCCCAGTACTTC. Encoded protein: CASSPGGAQYF.

The genes are TRBV27 and TRBJ2-7; D is possibly TRBD1 (6 bases). Trimming removed 4 bases from V and 6 bases from J, with 22 bases in between. Germline CDR1 MNHEY, CDR2 SMNVEV (reference sequence). The CDR3 contains 16 residues. The CDR3 DNA reads TGTGCCAGCAGTTCTAAGACAGGAACCCATCCCGGCGAGCAGTACTTC. Its translation: CASSSKTGTHPGEQYF.

The CDR3 protein is CASSFSGSSYNEQFF. The CDR3, as DNA: TGTGCCAGCAGCTTTAGCGGGAGCTCCTACAATGAGCAGTTCTTC. The chain uses TRBV9 and TRBJ2-1, with 9 nucleotides matching TRBD2. Germline-derived CDR1 and CDR2 are SGDLS and YYNGEE. Germline trimming cut 4 bases from V and 0 bases from J; bases unmatched to any gene: 2. The CDR3 length is 15 residues. Supplemented by reference TRBV9 and TRBJ2-1, the full variable domain reads DSGVTQTPKHLITATGQRVTLRCSPRSGDLSVYWYQQSLDQGLQFLIQYYNGEERAKGNILERFSAQQFPDLHSELNLSSLELGDSALYFCASSFSGSSYNEQFFGPGTRLTVL.

This sequence joins TRBV13 and TRBJ2-7; 12 bases line up with TRBD1. The germline gives CDR1 PRHDT, CDR2 FYEKMQ (reference sequence). The CDR3 totals 14 residues. The J segment lost 6 bases and the V segment lost 5 bases, leaving 5 bases of the junction unmatched. CDR3: CASSHGTGGFEQYF. CDR3 nucleotide sequence: TGTGCCAGCAGCCACGGGACAGGGGGCTTCGAGCAGTACTTC.

The rearrangement joins TRBV7-9 to TRBJ2-7; unclear D gene. Germline CDR1 reads SEHNR; CDR2 reads FQNEAQ (reference sequence). Trimming removed 1 base from V and 7 bases from J, with 5 bases in between. This CDR3 comprises 11 residues. CDR3 region: CASSLVSEQYF. Here the CDR3 DNA reads TGTGCCAGCAGCTTAGTGTCGGAGCAGTACTTC. The whole variable domain, filled in from reference TRBV7-9 and TRBJ2-7, reads DTGVSQNPRHKITKRGQNVTFRCDPISEHNRLYWYRQTLGQGPEFLTYFQNEAQLEKSRLLSDRFSAERPKGSFSTLEIQRTEQGDSAMYLCASSLVSEQYFGPGTRLTVT.

The CDR3 loop is CSVEDGGGQGGNTGELFF. CDR3 DNA: TGCAGCGTTGAAGATGGGGGGGGACAGGGTGGGAACACCGGGGAGCTGTTTTTT. The chain joins TRBV29-1 to TRBJ2-2; 9 bases align to TRBD1. The CDR3 sequence is 18 residues long. CDR1 SQVTM and CDR2 ANQGSEA come from the germline V gene. The V gene end was trimmed by 0 bases and the J gene end by 1 base; junction bases not matched to a gene: 9.

This chain connects TRBV27 to TRBJ1-5, with 9 bases identical to TRBD1. The CDR3 length is 16 residues. Germline V gives CDR1 MNHEY, CDR2 SMNVEV (reference sequence). J was trimmed by 6 bases and V by 2 bases; bases with no gene match: 8. CDR3 amino acids: CASSLEGQGGIQPQHF. In DNA, the CDR3 is TGTGCCAGCAGTTTAGAGGGACAGGGAGGTATTCAGCCCCAGCATTTT.